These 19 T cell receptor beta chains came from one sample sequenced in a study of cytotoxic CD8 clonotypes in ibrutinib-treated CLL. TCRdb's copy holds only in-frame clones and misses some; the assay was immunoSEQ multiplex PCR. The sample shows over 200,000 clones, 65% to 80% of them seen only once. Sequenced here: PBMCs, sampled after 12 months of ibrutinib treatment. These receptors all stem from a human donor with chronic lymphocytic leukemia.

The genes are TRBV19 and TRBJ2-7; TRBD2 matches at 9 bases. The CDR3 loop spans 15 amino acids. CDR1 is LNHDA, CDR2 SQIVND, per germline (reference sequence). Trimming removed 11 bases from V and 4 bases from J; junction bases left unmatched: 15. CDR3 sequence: CAGSCSLAGNYEQYF. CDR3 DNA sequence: TGTGCCGGCTCCTGCTCTCTAGCGGGGAATTACGAGCAGTACTTC.

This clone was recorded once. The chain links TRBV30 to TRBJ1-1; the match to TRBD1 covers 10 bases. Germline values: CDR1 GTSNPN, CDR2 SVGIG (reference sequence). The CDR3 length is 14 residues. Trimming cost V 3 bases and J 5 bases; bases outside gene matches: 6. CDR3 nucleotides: TGTGCCTGGAGACCCCGGGACAGGGGTACTGAAGCTTTCTTT. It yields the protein CAWRPRDRGTEAFF.

The CDR3 DNA reads TGTGCCAGCAGTTACACCCGGGACAGGGGGAATGGCTACACCTTC. Translated: CASSYTRDRGNGYTF. The J gene is TRBJ1-2, the V gene TRBV6-5, with TRBD1 matching 11 bases. V lost 2 bases, J lost 6 bases, and 5 bases stayed unmatched. From germline, CDR1 is MNHEY and CDR2 SVGAGI. This CDR3 is 15 amino acids long.

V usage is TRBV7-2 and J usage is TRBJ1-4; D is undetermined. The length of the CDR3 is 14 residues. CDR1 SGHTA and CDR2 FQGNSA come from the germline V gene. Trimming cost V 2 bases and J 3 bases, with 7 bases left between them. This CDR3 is CASSLTQANEKLFF. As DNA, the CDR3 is TGTGCCAGCAGCTTAACTCAGGCTAATGAAAAACTGTTTTTT.

The CDR3 here is CASRQGQGEYNEQFF. The CDR3 DNA reads TGCGCCAGCAGACAGGGACAGGGGGAGTACAATGAGCAGTTCTTC. The rearrangement uses TRBV5-1 and TRBJ2-1; 11 nucleotides line up with TRBD1. CDR1 is SGHRS, CDR2 YFSETQ, per germline. The CDR3 spans 15 residues. V lost 5 bases, J lost 4 bases, and 5 bases stayed unmatched.

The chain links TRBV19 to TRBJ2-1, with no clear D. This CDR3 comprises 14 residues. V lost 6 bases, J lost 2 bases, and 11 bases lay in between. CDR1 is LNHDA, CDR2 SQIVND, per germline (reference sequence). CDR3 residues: CASSVGGAYNEQFF. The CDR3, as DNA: TGTGCCAGTAGCGTGGGCGGAGCCTACAATGAGCAGTTCTTC.

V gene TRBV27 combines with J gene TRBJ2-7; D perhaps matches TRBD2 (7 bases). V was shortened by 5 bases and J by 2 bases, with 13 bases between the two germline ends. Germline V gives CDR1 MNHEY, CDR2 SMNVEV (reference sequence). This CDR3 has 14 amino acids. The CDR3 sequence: CASSAGAWAYEQYF. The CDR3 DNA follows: TGTGCCAGCAGTGCGGGGGCGTGGGCCTACGAGCAGTACTTC.

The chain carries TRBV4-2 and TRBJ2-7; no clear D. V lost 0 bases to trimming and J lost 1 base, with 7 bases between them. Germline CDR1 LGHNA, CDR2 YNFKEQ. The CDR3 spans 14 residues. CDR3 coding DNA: TGTGCCAGCAGCCAAGAAGCCCAGTCCTACGAGCAGTACTTC. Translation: CASSQEAQSYEQYF.

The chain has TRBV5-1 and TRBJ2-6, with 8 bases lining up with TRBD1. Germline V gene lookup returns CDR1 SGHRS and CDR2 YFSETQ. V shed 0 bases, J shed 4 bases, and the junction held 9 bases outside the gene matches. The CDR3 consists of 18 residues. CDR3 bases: TGCGCCAGCAGCTTGGAAATTGGGCAGGGGGCCGGGGCCAACGTCCTGACTTTC. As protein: CASSLEIGQGAGANVLTF.

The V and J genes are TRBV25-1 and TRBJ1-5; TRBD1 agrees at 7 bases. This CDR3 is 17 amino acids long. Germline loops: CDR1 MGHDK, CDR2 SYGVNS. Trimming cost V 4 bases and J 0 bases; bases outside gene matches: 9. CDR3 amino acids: CASSADRTGASNQPQHF. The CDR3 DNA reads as TGTGCCAGCAGTGCTGATCGCACAGGGGCTAGCAATCAGCCCCAGCATTTT. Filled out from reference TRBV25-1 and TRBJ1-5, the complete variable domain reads EADIYQTPRYLVIGTGKKITLECSQTMGHDKMYWYQQDPGMELHLIHYSYGVNSTEKGDLSSESTVSRIRTEHFPLTLESARPSHTSQYLCASSADRTGASNQPQHFGDGTRLSIL.

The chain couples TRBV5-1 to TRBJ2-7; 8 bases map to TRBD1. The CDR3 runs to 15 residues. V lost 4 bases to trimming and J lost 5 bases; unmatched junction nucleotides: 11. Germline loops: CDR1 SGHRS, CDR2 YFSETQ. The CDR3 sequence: CASSPTGQGAHEQYF. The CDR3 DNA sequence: TGCGCCAGCAGCCCAACCGGACAGGGTGCCCACGAGCAGTACTTC.

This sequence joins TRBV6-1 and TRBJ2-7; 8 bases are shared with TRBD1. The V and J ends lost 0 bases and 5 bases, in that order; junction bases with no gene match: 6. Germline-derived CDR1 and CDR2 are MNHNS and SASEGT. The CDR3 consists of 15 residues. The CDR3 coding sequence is TGTGCCAGCAGTGAAGCGGTTTCAGGGGGCGACGAGCAGTACTTC. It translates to CASSEAVSGGDEQYF.

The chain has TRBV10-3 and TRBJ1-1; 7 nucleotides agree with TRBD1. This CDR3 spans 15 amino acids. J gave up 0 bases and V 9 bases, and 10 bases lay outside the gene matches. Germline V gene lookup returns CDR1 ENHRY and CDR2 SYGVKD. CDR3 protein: CAMSDLGGLNTEAFF. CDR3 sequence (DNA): TGTGCCATGTCGGACTTAGGGGGCTTGAACACTGAAGCTTTCTTT.

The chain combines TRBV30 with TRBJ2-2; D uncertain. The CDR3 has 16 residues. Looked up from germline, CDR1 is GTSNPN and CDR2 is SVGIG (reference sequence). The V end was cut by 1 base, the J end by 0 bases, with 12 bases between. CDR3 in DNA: TGTGCCTGGAGTGCGACACACACCCCGAACACCGGGGAGCTGTTTTTT. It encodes CAWSATHTPNTGELFF.

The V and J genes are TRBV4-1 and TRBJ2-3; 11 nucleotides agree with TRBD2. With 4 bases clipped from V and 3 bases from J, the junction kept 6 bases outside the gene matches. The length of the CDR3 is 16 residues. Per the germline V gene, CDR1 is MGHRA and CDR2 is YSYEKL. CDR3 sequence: CASSPIAGGLTDTQYF. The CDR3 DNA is TGCGCCAGCAGCCCGATAGCGGGAGGGTTGACAGATACGCAGTATTTT.

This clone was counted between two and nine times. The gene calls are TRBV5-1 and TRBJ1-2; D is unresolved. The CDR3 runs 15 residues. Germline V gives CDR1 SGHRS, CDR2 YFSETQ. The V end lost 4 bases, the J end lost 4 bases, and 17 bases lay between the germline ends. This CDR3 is CASSPEGASSYGYTF. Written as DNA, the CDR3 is TGCGCCAGCAGCCCGGAAGGTGCCTCTAGCTATGGCTACACCTTC.

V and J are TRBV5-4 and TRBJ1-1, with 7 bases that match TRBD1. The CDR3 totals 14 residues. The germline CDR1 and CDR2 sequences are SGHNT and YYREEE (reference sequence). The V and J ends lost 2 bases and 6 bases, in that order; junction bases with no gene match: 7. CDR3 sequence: CASSFRRQGAEAFF. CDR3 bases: TGTGCCAGCAGCTTTCGGAGACAGGGCGCTGAAGCTTTCTTT.

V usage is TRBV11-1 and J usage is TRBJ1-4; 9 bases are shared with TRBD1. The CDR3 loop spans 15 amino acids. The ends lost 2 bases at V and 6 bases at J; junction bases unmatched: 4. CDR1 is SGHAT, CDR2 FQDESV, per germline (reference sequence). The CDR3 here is CASSLHTGGDEKLFF. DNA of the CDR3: TGTGCCAGCAGCTTACACACAGGGGGCGATGAAAAACTGTTTTTT.

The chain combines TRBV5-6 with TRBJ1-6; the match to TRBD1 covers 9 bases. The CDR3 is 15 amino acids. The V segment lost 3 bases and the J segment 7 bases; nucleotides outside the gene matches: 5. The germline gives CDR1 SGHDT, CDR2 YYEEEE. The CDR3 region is CASSWGDRDNSPLHF. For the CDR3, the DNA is TGTGCCAGCAGCTGGGGGGACAGGGACAATTCACCCCTCCACTTT. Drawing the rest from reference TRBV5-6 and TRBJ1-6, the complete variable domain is DAGVTQSPTHLIKTRGQQVTLRCSPKSGHDTVSWYQQALGQGPQFIFQYYEEEERQRGNFPDRFSGHQFPNYSSELNVNALLLGDSALYLCASSWGDRDNSPLHFGNGTRLTVT.